Here is one T cell receptor (beta chain) with its context. What it binds is unknown. Those donating, healthy Caucasian individuals from Russia, were aged roughly 6 to 100. Samples each had at least 6 micrograms of total RNA extracted. V shed 5 bases, J shed 4 bases, and the junction held 4 bases outside the gene matches. This CDR3 has 14 residues. The germline gives CDR1 MNHEY, CDR2 SMNVEV (reference sequence). The data originate from a study of blood T cells in healthy people across ages. A second PCR, run for about 6 to 11 cycles, used a sample-barcoded 5' primer plus a J-beta primer mix. TCRdb independently ran MiXCR on the 5' RACE reads; one entry per CDR3 protein. Altogether over 950,000 distinct CDR3 sequences are present, around two fifths being singletons, with the ten largest covering roughly 14%. Whole-study results and caveats: Estimates of diversity drawn from one million T cells were considered underestimates. It was the long-lived donors that had more naive CD4+ cells and higher diversity than aged donors.

This chain joins TRBV27 and TRBJ2-7, with 11 positions matching TRBD2. Sequenced input: blood. The receptor was derived from a man between 18 and 35 years old in good health. The CDR3 protein is CASSRGTSGYEQYF. CDR3 in DNA: TGTGCCAGCAGTCGCGGGACTAGCGGATACGAGCAGTACTTC.